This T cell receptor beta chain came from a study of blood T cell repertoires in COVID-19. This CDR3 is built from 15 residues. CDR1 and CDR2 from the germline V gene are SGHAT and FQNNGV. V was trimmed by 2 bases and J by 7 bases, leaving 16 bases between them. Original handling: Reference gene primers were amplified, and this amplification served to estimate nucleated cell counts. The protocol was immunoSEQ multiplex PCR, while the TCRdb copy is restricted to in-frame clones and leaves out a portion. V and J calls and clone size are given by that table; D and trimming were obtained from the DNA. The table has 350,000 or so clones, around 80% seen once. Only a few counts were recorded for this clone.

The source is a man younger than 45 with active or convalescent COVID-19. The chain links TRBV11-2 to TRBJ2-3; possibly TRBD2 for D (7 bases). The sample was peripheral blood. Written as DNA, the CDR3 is TGTGCCAGCAGCTTAAGACGGGGGGCGCGAAATACGCAGTATTTT. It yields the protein CASSLRRGARNTQYF.